This passage covers 15 T cell receptor beta chains from one sample sequenced in a study of shared clonotypes between healthy human individuals. Clones were read by immunoSEQ multiplex PCR, and TCRdb kept only the in-frame ones, dropping some. The sample shows some 700,000 clones, 90% of them seen only once. The sequenced material came from memory CD8+ T cells from PBMCs. The subset: CD45RO+ cells pooled with CCR7-negative TemRA cells. The receptors were sampled from a man aged 18-30 years in good health. Some clones in this sample may be carry-over from other donors' samples.

The gene calls are TRBV2 and TRBJ2-1, with unresolved D. V dropped 4 bases and J dropped 7 bases, with 17 bases sitting between them. The V gene's germline CDR1 is SNHLY and CDR2 FYNNEI. The CDR3 consists of 15 residues. The CDR3 is CASSVGSRSTNEQFF. Here the CDR3 DNA reads TGTGCCAGCAGTGTGGGTAGCAGGAGTACTAATGAGCAGTTCTTC.

V usage is TRBV19 and J usage is TRBJ1-5, with D hard to call. CDR3 size: 16 residues. Germline CDR1 reads LNHDA; CDR2 reads SQIVND (reference sequence). V was trimmed by 7 bases and J by 0 bases, leaving 16 bases between them. CDR3 amino acids: CASTPTLGDSNQPQHF. The DNA for the CDR3 is TGTGCCAGTACCCCCACGCTGGGAGATAGCAATCAGCCCCAGCATTTT.

This chain joins TRBV27 and TRBJ2-7; tentatively, D is TRBD1 (5 bases). The V end was cut by 5 bases, the J end by 2 bases, with 13 bases between. The CDR3 is made up of 14 amino acids. Germline V gene sequence: CDR1 MNHEY, CDR2 SMNVEV (reference sequence). The CDR3: CASSPFPQAYEQYF. The CDR3 DNA sequence: TGTGCCAGCAGTCCCTTTCCACAGGCCTACGAGCAGTACTTC.

The chain carries TRBV5-1 and TRBJ2-5, with 10 bases aligning to TRBD2. Germline loops: CDR1 SGHRS, CDR2 YFSETQ. V shed 2 bases and J 5 bases; nucleotides not matched to a gene: 9. The CDR3 is 16 amino acids. CDR3 DNA: TGCGCCAGCAGCTTCGGGCTAGCGGGAGCACGGGAGACCCAGTACTTC. Translating it yields CASSFGLAGARETQYF. Using reference TRBV5-1 and TRBJ2-5 for the parts outside the CDR3, the full variable domain is KAGVTQTPRYLIKTRGQQVTLSCSPISGHRSVSWYQQTPGQGLQFLFEYFSETQRNKGNFPGRFSGRQFSNSRSEMNVSTLELGDSALYLCASSFGLAGARETQYFGPGTRLLVL.

The chain links TRBV27 to TRBJ1-2; possible D gene TRBD1, 5 bases. The CDR3 has 15 amino acids. Between the trimmed V and J ends, which lost 7 bases and 4 bases, there was a span of 19 bases. In germline, CDR1 is MNHEY, CDR2 SMNVEV (reference sequence). The CDR3 DNA reads TGTGCCAGCACCCCCCTCGATGGGGGTCTCTATGGCTACACCTTC. The encoded protein is CASTPLDGGLYGYTF.

A remark on this clone: Other nucleotide sequences from this sample produce the same CDR3. CDR3 residues: CPDRMYGYTF. The CDR3 nucleotides are TGTCCAGACAGGATGTATGGCTACACCTTC. This chain uses TRBV27 with TRBJ1-2, with D tentatively TRBD1 (6 bases). CDR3 length: 10 residues. The germline V gene has CDR1 MNHEY and CDR2 SMNVEV (reference sequence).

V gene TRBV4-2 combines with J gene TRBJ2-7; 8 bases align to TRBD1. CDR1 LGHNA and CDR2 YNFKEQ come from the germline V gene. This CDR3 has 13 amino acids. V was clipped by 5 bases and J by 6 bases; unmatched bases: 6. CDR3 coding DNA: TGTGCCAGCAGCTTCCGGACAGGGAGCGAGCAGTACTTC. Its protein product is CASSFRTGSEQYF.

This chain uses TRBV7-8 with TRBJ2-1; TRBD1 is a possible D gene (5 bases). The CDR3 covers 11 residues. The V and J ends lost 11 bases and 6 bases respectively, with 11 bases between them. Per germline, CDR1 SGHVS and CDR2 FQNEAQ. CDR3 amino acids: CAASQGNEQFF. CDR3 sequence (DNA): TGTGCCGCGAGCCAGGGCAATGAGCAGTTCTTC.

The sample holds one count of this clone. The J gene is TRBJ2-3, the V gene TRBV5-1; the match to TRBD2 covers 7 bases. Germline CDR1 is SGHRS and CDR2 is YFSETQ. The CDR3 is 15 residues long. J lost 4 bases, V lost 0 bases, and 5 bases had no gene match. CDR3 in amino acids: CASSLERGPPDTQYF. In nucleotides, the CDR3 is TGCGCCAGCAGCTTGGAGCGGGGCCCCCCAGATACGCAGTATTTT.

The chain carries TRBV2 and TRBJ2-7, with a weak D call TRBD1 (6 bases). CDR1 is SNHLY and CDR2 is FYNNEI in the germline V gene. V was clipped by 6 bases and J by 5 bases, with 20 bases between them. The CDR3 has 15 amino acids. Written as DNA, the CDR3 is TGTGCCAGCAGCGAGAGGGGCAGGGGTCTGGACGAGCAGTACTTC. This codes for CASSERGRGLDEQYF.

The CDR3 loop reads CASSRWGAQGGELFF. The CDR3 DNA reads TGTGCCAGTAGTCGCTGGGGGGCGCAGGGCGGGGAGCTGTTTTTT. The chain combines TRBV19 with TRBJ2-2; D is possibly TRBD1 or TRBD2 (6 bases each). CDR1 and CDR2 (germline): LNHDA, SQIVND (reference sequence). The CDR3 extends over 15 amino acids. V lost 5 bases and J 7 bases, leaving 17 bases between the germline ends.

The CDR3 loop reads CASTRTRAQTGSPTEAFF. In DNA, the CDR3 is TGCGCCAGCACTCGAACCCGGGCCCAGACAGGAAGCCCCACTGAAGCTTTCTTT. The chain links TRBV5-1 to TRBJ1-1; perhaps TRBD1 as D (6 bases). In germline, CDR1 is SGHRS, CDR2 YFSETQ. CDR3 length: 18 amino acids. V lost 6 bases to trimming and J lost 4 bases, with 28 bases between them. The whole variable domain, filled in from reference TRBV5-1 and TRBJ1-1, reads KAGVTQTPRYLIKTRGQQVTLSCSPISGHRSVSWYQQTPGQGLQFLFEYFSETQRNKGNFPGRFSGRQFSNSRSEMNVSTLELGDSALYLCASTRTRAQTGSPTEAFFGQGTRLTVV.

The chain uses TRBV13 and TRBJ2-1, with D uncertain. With 7 bases removed from V and 3 bases from J, the gap between germline ends came to 13 bases. The CDR3 runs to 14 residues. CDR1 is PRHDT and CDR2 is FYEKMQ in the germline V gene (reference sequence). CDR3 sequence reads: CASTRVGIYNEQFF. CDR3 bases: TGTGCCAGCACCCGGGTGGGCATCTACAATGAGCAGTTCTTC. The variable domain in full, with the rest retrieved from reference TRBV13 and TRBJ2-1, is AAGVIQSPRHLIKEKRETATLKCYPIPRHDTVYWYQQGPGQDPQFLISFYEKMQSDKGSIPDRFSAQQFSDYHSELNMSSLELGDSALYFCASTRVGIYNEQFFGPGTRLTVL.

This chain connects TRBV2 to TRBJ2-4; D is possibly TRBD2 (6 bases). Trimming left V 2 bases short and J 6 bases short, with 17 bases between. Germline CDR1 SNHLY, CDR2 FYNNEI. The CDR3 is 16 amino acids. Here the CDR3 reads CASSERGTAWVNIQYF. The CDR3 DNA reads TGTGCCAGCAGTGAACGGGGGACGGCTTGGGTAAACATTCAGTACTTC.

In its sample, this clone was seen once. The rearrangement uses TRBV4-3 and TRBJ2-7; 8 bases map to TRBD2. There are 16 residues in the CDR3. V gave up 1 base and J gave up 4 bases; unmatched junction bases: 9. CDR1 is LGHNA and CDR2 is YSLEER in the germline V gene. CDR3 nucleotide sequence: TGCGCCAGCAGCCAAGGCGATAGCGGGACTCTTTACGAGCAGTACTTC. Amino acid sequence: CASSQGDSGTLYEQYF.